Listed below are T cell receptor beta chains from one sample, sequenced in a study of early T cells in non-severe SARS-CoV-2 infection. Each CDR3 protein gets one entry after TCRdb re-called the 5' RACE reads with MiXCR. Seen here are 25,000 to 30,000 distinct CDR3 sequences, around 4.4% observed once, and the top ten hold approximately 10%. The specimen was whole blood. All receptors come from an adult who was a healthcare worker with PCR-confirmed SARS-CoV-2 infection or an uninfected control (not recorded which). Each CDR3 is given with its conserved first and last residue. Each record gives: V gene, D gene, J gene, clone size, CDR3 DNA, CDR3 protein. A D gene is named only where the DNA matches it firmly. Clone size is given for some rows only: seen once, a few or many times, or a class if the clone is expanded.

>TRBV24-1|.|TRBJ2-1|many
TGTGCCACCAGTGATTTCACTAGTGGCTCCTACAATGAGCAGTTCTTC
CATSDFTSGSYNEQFF
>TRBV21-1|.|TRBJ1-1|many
TGTGCCAGCAAGGCCGCTAGGGACGTCTACTTCACTGAAGCTTTCTTT
CASKAARDVYFTEAFF
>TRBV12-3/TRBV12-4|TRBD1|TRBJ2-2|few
TGTGCCAGCAGACGGACAGGGGCTACCACCGGGGAGCTGTTTTTT
CASRRTGATTGELFF
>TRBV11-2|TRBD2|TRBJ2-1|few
TGTGCCAGCAGCTTACTGGGGACTAGCGGCTCCAATGAGCAGTTCTTC
CASSLLGTSGSNEQFF
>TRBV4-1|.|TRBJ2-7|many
TGCGCCAGCAGCACCCGGGACAACTACGAGCAGTACTTC
CASSTRDNYEQYF
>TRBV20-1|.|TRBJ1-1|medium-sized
TGCAGTGCTAGGAAACCACAGGGTGAAGCTTTCTTT
CSARKPQGEAFF
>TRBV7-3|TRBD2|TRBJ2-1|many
TGTGCCAGCAGCCGTAGCGGGAGCGGCAATGAGCAGTTCTTC
CASSRSGSGNEQFF
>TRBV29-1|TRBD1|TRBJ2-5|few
TGCAGCGTGCCCGGGACAGGGGGCGGAGAGACCCAGTACTTC
CSVPGTGGGETQYF
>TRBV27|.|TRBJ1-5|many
TGTGCCAGCGCTGGGTCCGGGTCTCAGCCCCAGCATTTT
CASAGSGSQPQHF
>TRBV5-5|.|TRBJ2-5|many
TGTGCCAGCAGCTTGGCGGGGGCCGCTCTCCAAGAGACCCAGTACTTC
CASSLAGAALQETQYF
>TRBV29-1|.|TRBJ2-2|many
TGCAGCGTTGTGCCCGGCACCGGGGAGCTGTTTTTT
CSVVPGTGELFF
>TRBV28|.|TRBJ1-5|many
TGTGCCAGCAGTTTCCCGAGTGCCCCGCATCAGCCCCAGCATTTT
CASSFPSAPHQPQHF
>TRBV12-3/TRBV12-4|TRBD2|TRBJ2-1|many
TGTGCCAGCAGAGAGGGACTAGCGCATTCCCTCAGGGGCGGCGATGAGCAGTTCTTC
CASREGLAHSLRGGDEQFF
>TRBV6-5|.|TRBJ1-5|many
TGTGCCAGCAGCCCCAGGGGCGGGGGCAATCAGCCCCAGCATTTT
CASSPRGGGNQPQHF
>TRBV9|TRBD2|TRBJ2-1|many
TGTGCCAGCAGCGTGCGGGCTAGCGGAGAGGTCGATGAGCAGTTCTTC
CASSVRASGEVDEQFF
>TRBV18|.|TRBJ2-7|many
TGTGCCAGCTCACTGATGCACCCTAGCGCTACCTCCTACGAGCAGTACTTC
CASSLMHPSATSYEQYF
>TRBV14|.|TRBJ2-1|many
TGTGCCAGCAGCCAATACAATGAGCAGTTCTTC
CASSQYNEQFF
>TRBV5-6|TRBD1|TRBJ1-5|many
TGTGCCAGCAGCTTTTCAGACAGGGGGGATCAGCCCCAGCATTTT
CASSFSDRGDQPQHF
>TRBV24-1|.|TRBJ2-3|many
TGTGCCACCAGTGACGACGACCCGGGAAATGGCAAGGATACGCAGTATTTT
CATSDDDPGNGKDTQYF
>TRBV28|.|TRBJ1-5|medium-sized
TGTGCCAGCAGTCCAGGTTTGGGATGGTCCCAGCATTTT
CASSPGLGWSQHF
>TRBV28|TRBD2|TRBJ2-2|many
TGTGCCAGCAGAGCGTCCAGAGGGACTACCATACTGAACACCGGGGAGCTGTTTTTT
CASRASRGTTILNTGELFF
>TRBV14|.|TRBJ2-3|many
TGTGCCAGCAGCCCTACGAGGACCGAGCAGTATTTT
CASSPTRTEQYF
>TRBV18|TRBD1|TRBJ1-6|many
TGTGCCAGCTCACTGGGACAGAGCTCCTATAATTCACCCCTCCACTTT
CASSLGQSSYNSPLHF
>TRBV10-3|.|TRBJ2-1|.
TGTGCCATCAGTGAGGGACTAGAGCAGTTCTTC
CAISEGLEQFF
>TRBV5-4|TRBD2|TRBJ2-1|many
TGTGCCAGCAGCTCTTCGGGACTACATTACAATGAGCAGTTCTTC
CASSSSGLHYNEQFF
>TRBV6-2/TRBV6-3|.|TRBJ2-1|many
TGTGCCAGCACGAGGGGGGCAGGGTATGAGCAGTTCTTC
CASTRGAGYEQFF
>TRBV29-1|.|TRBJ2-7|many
TGCAGCGTTCGGACGAACCAGAGGTACGAGCAGTACTTC
CSVRTNQRYEQYF
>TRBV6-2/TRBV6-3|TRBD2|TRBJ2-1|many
TGTGCCAGCAGTTACTCGAGTTATAGCGGGAGACAAAATGAGCAGTTCTTC
CASSYSSYSGRQNEQFF
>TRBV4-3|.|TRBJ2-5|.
TGCGCCAGCAGCCAAGAGGGCGGGGAGAGACAAGAGACCCAGTACTTC
CASSQEGGERQETQYF
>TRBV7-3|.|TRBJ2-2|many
TGTGCCAGCAGCTTAACCCTCGATCACACCGGGGAGCTGTTTTTT
CASSLTLDHTGELFF
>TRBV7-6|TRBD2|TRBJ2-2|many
TGTGCCAGCAGCTCCCAGAGCGGGAGTTACACCGGGGAGCTGTTTTTT
CASSSQSGSYTGELFF
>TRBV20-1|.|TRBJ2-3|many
TGCAGTGCTCGGCGGGGTAGCGTAAGCACAGATACGCAGTATTTT
CSARRGSVSTDTQYF
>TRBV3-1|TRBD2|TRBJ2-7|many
TGTGCCAGCAGCCATGCGGGACTAAGCGGCTACGAGCAGTACTTC
CASSHAGLSGYEQYF
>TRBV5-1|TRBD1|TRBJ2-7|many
TGCGCCAGCAGCCCCAGGACAGGGGATTCGGGCGAGCAGTACTTC
CASSPRTGDSGEQYF
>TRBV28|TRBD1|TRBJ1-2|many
TGTGCCAGCAGTTCGGACAGGGGACTTTCGCGGATCTATGGCTACACCTTC
CASSSDRGLSRIYGYTF
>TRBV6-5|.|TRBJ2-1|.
TGTGCCAGCAGTTCCCGAGGGATCCCCTACAATGAGCAGTTCTTC
CASSSRGIPYNEQFF
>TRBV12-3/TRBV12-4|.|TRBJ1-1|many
TGTGCCAGCAGTTTGTACGGGGGAGCTTTCTTT
CASSLYGGAFF
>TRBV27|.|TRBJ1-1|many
TGTGCCAGCAGTCTCAGTGCCCGCACTGAAGCTTTCTTT
CASSLSARTEAFF
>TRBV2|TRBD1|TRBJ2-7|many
TGTGCCAGCGAGGAGGACAGGGCTATCTACGAGCAGTACTTC
CASEEDRAIYEQYF
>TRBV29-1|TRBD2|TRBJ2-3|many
TGCAGCGGGCAAGGGGCTAGCGGGAGATCAGATACGCAGTATTTT
CSGQGASGRSDTQYF